These T cell receptor beta chains were read from a single sample in a study of blood T cells in healthy people across ages. TCRdb itself ran the 5' RACE reads through MiXCR, one entry per CDR3 protein. This sample yields more than 550,000 distinct CDR3 sequences, of which 22% are seen a single time; about 20% belongs to the top ten. Sequencing input: blood. The receptors were gathered from a man in his 70s in good health. Each CDR3 is given without its conserved first and last residue. The order of the fields is J gene, V gene, CDR3 length, CDR3 protein.

>TRBJ1-2|TRBV12-3/TRBV12-4|13
ASSTRDRGLGGYT
>TRBJ2-3|TRBV15|14
ATSRDGGESTDTQY
>TRBJ1-2|TRBV6-5|13
ASSGGTARRYGYT
>TRBJ2-2|TRBV15|10
ATSSSPGELF
>TRBJ2-3|TRBV5-1|14
ASSYGLAASTDTQY
>TRBJ1-5|TRBV18|11
ASSPWRNQPQH
>TRBJ2-3|TRBV5-1|16
ASSLGREREEWGDTQY
>TRBJ2-1|TRBV12-3/TRBV12-4|16
ASSSRPEGANSYNEQF
>TRBJ1-1|TRBV12-3/TRBV12-4|9
ASSDRVKSF
>TRBJ1-2|TRBV10-2|11
ASGHRREYGYT
>TRBJ2-1|TRBV11-1|11
ASSLVERRVQF
>TRBJ1-2|TRBV20-1|14
SAGPFPPGANYGYT